These 23 T cell receptor beta chains share one sample of origin, sequenced in a study of blood T cell repertoires in COVID-19. Produced via immunoSEQ multiplex PCR; TCRdb's table is partial and in-frame only. Here the sample spans about 110,000 clones, 65% to 90% being singletons. The sample was peripheral blood. These receptors originate from a man aged 50 or older with acute or convalescent COVID-19.

The chain joins TRBV5-1 to TRBJ1-1; D uncertain. The CDR3 spans 14 residues. Trimming pared 0 bases from V and 0 bases from J, leaving 6 bases between. CDR1 and CDR2 from the germline V gene are SGHRS and YFSETQ. CDR3 residues: CASSLGTLNTEAFF. The CDR3 DNA follows: TGCGCCAGCAGCTTGGGGACTCTGAACACTGAAGCTTTCTTT.

This chain's CDR3 is CASSLVQGGEKLFF. The CDR3 coding sequence is TGTGCCAGCAGCTTAGTTCAGGGAGGGGAAAAACTGTTTTTT. The chain is built from TRBV7-9 and TRBJ1-4; a possible D gene is TRBD1 (5 bases). V lost 1 base and J lost 8, with 11 bases in between. Germline CDR1 reads SEHNR; CDR2 reads FQNEAQ (reference sequence). The CDR3 spans 14 residues. Filled out from reference TRBV7-9 and TRBJ1-4, the complete variable domain reads DTGVSQNPRHKITKRGQNVTFRCDPISEHNRLYWYRQTLGQGPEFLTYFQNEAQLEKSRLLSDRFSAERPKGSFSTLEIQRTEQGDSAMYLCASSLVQGGEKLFFGSGTQLSVL.

The CDR3 bases are TGTGCCAGCAGCCAAAGGGGGACTCAGCCCCAGCATTTT. Its protein product is CASSQRGTQPQHF. V usage is TRBV3-1 (or the pseudogene TRBV3-2) and J usage is TRBJ1-5; D may be TRBD1 (6 bases). Germline values: CDR1 LGHDT, CDR2 YNNKEL (reference sequence). V was pared by 2 bases and J by 6 bases, with 8 bases between. The CDR3 consists of 13 residues.

The chain couples TRBV5-4 to TRBJ2-7, with D perhaps TRBD1 (5 bases). Looked up from germline, CDR1 is SGHNT and CDR2 is YYREEE (reference sequence). V lost 1 base and J 4 bases, leaving 12 bases between the germline ends. CDR3 size: 14 residues. This CDR3 is CASSLQGLGYEQYF. For the CDR3, the DNA is TGTGCCAGCAGCTTGCAGGGTCTAGGTTACGAGCAGTACTTC.

The count of this clone is one. This chain joins TRBV6-5 and TRBJ2-2; a possible D gene is TRBD2 (6 bases). Germline V gives CDR1 MNHEY, CDR2 SVGAGI. The CDR3 is 15 amino acids. V was cut by 2 bases and J by 4 bases, with 11 bases left in between. As DNA, the CDR3 is TGTGCCAGCAGTTACGGGCGACTAGTCACCGGGGAGCTGTTTTTT. Protein: CASSYGRLVTGELFF.

The J gene is TRBJ2-6, the V gene TRBV19; D may be TRBD1 (5 bases). CDR3 length: 16 residues. V dropped 3 bases and J dropped 1 base, with 10 bases sitting between them. The germline V gene has CDR1 LNHDA and CDR2 SQIVND (reference sequence). The CDR3 region is CASSIVQGSGANVLTF. The CDR3 bases are TGTGCCAGTAGTATCGTCCAGGGATCTGGGGCCAACGTCCTGACTTTC.

This clone was seen a few times. V is TRBV7-3 and J is TRBJ1-6, with D uncertain. CDR3 length: 15 amino acids. Deletions cut 0 bases from V and 10 bases from J, with 13 bases between. From germline, CDR1 is SGHTA and CDR2 FQGTGA. As DNA, the CDR3 is TGTGCCAGCAGCTTAACGTACAGTTTGGGCTCACCCCTCCACTTT. As protein: CASSLTYSLGSPLHF. Looking up the rest from reference TRBV7-3 and TRBJ1-6 gives the full variable domain: GAGVSQTPSNKVTEKGKYVELRCDPISGHTALYWYRQSLGQGPEFLIYFQGTGAADDSGLPNDRFFAVRPEGSVSTLKIQRTERGDSAVYLCASSLTYSLGSPLHFGNGTRLTVT.

V and J are TRBV2 and TRBJ2-2, with a possible D match to TRBD1 (5 bases). Trimming removed 4 bases at V and 9 bases at J, with 9 bases between. The CDR3 contains 12 residues. Per germline, CDR1 SNHLY and CDR2 FYNNEI. CDR3 sequence (DNA): TGTGCCAGCAGTGGGGTGGGGCGGGAGCTGTTTTTT. Translation gives CASSGVGRELFF.

The V and J genes are TRBV7-9 and TRBJ2-7, with 7 bases fitting TRBD1. Germline CDR1 and CDR2: SEHNR and FQNEAQ (reference sequence). V lost 5 bases and J lost 4; bases outside the gene matches: 11. The CDR3 contains 15 residues. The CDR3 region is CASSRDRALLYEQYF. In nucleotides, the CDR3 is TGTGCCAGCAGCCGTGACAGGGCCCTACTTTACGAGCAGTACTTC. The full variable domain, rest sourced from reference TRBV7-9 and TRBJ2-7, is DTGVSQNPRHKITKRGQNVTFRCDPISEHNRLYWYRQTLGQGPEFLTYFQNEAQLEKSRLLSDRFSAERPKGSFSTLEIQRTEQGDSAMYLCASSRDRALLYEQYFGPGTRLTVT.

CDR3: CASSLFLANYGYTF. CDR3 DNA sequence: TGTGCCAGCAGTTTATTCCTTGCTAACTATGGCTACACCTTC. The rearrangement links TRBV28 to TRBJ1-2; D is unresolved. Germline CDR1 and CDR2: MDHEN and SYDVKM. The CDR3 contains 14 residues. Trimming left V 1 base short and J 0 bases short, with 6 bases between.

The chain uses TRBV6-6 and TRBJ1-5; D might be TRBD1 (6 bases). Germline V gene lookup returns CDR1 MNHNY and CDR2 SVGAGI (reference sequence). V was clipped by 0 bases and J by 7 bases, with 13 bases between them. The length of the CDR3 is 15 residues. CDR3 sequence: CASSYSPDRGQPQHF. The CDR3 coding sequence is TGTGCCAGCAGTTACTCGCCGGACAGAGGACAGCCCCAGCATTTT.

This clone has a single count. The chain carries TRBV24-1 and TRBJ1-4; no definite D call. The germline CDR1 and CDR2 sequences are KGHDR and SFDVKD. The V gene lost 0 bases and the J gene lost 11 bases, with 6 bases spanning the gap. The CDR3 is made up of 12 amino acids. CDR3 nucleotides: TGTGCCACCAGTGATTTGTACGGGAAACTGTTTTTT. Amino acid sequence: CATSDLYGKLFF.

This chain connects TRBV5-5 to TRBJ1-1; TRBD1 matches 8 bases. Germline loops: CDR1 SGHKS, CDR2 YYEKEE (reference sequence). V trimming: 4 bases; J trimming: 8 bases; junction bases outside the gene matches: 13. The CDR3 is made up of 15 amino acids. The CDR3 here is CASSRPTGVGTEAFF. CDR3 DNA: TGTGCCAGCAGCCGCCCGACAGGGGTGGGTACCGAAGCTTTCTTT.

This clone showed up just a few times. The rearrangement joins TRBV5-1 to TRBJ2-1, with D maybe TRBD1 (6 bases). CDR1 is SGHRS, CDR2 YFSETQ, per germline. V was cut by 2 bases and J by 10 bases, with 10 bases left in between. This CDR3 spans 12 amino acids. Here the CDR3 reads CASSLQGREQFF. CDR3 nucleotide sequence: TGCGCCAGCAGCTTACAGGGTCGGGAGCAGTTCTTC.

The V gene is TRBV19, the J gene TRBJ1-5, with D tentatively TRBD1 (6 bases). The CDR3 sequence is 17 residues long. Germline-derived CDR1 and CDR2 are LNHDA and SQIVND (reference sequence). V was cut by 3 bases and J by 6 bases, with 21 bases left in between. The CDR3 protein is CASSMRGRGSSSQPQHF. DNA for the CDR3: TGTGCCAGTAGTATGAGGGGCAGGGGTAGTAGCTCTCAGCCCCAGCATTTT.

For this clone: Other DNA variants within this sample encode the same CDR3. The V and J genes are TRBV5-1 and TRBJ1-5, with D maybe TRBD1 (5 bases). Germline loops: CDR1 SGHRS, CDR2 YFSETQ. Trimming cost V 0 bases and J 4 bases, with 8 bases left between them. The CDR3 extends over 14 amino acids. The chain's CDR3 is CASSLESGNQPQHF. CDR3 nucleotide sequence: TGCGCCAGCAGCTTGGAGTCAGGGAATCAGCCCCAGCATTTT.

This sequence joins TRBV18 and TRBJ2-1; 10 nucleotides line up with TRBD2. CDR3 length: 15 residues. Germline V gene data show CDR1 as KGHSH and CDR2 as LQKENI. Trimming removed 3 bases from V and 2 bases from J; junction bases left unmatched: 1. Here the CDR3 reads CASSPLAGAYNEQFF. The CDR3 bases are TGTGCCAGCTCACCGCTAGCGGGAGCCTACAATGAGCAGTTCTTC.

The rearrangement uses TRBV6-5 and TRBJ1-1; D is uncertain. The CDR3 totals 14 residues. With 2 bases removed from V and 0 bases from J, the gap between germline ends came to 7 bases. The germline V gene has CDR1 MNHEY and CDR2 SVGAGI. CDR3: CASSYGQLNTEAFF. DNA for the CDR3: TGTGCCAGCAGTTACGGGCAACTGAACACTGAAGCTTTCTTT.

The chain links TRBV28 to TRBJ2-7; a possible D gene is TRBD2 (6 bases). Germline CDR1 is MDHEN and CDR2 is SYDVKM. Trimming cost V 4 bases and J 2 bases, with 15 bases left between them. CDR3 length: 15 amino acids. The CDR3 DNA is TGTGCCAGCAGTTCTCCATCCGGGAGCGCCTACGAGCAGTACTTC. Its protein product is CASSSPSGSAYEQYF.

This CDR3 reads CASTAQGMGTEAFF. The CDR3 coding sequence is TGTGCCAGCACCGCCCAGGGAATGGGAACTGAAGCTTTCTTT. The chain links TRBV6-5 to TRBJ1-1, with a tentative D call TRBD1 (5 bases). Germline CDR1 reads MNHEY; CDR2 reads SVGAGI. The CDR3 length is 14 residues. The V and J ends lost 7 bases and 5 bases respectively, with 17 bases between them.

The chain employs TRBV10-3 and TRBJ2-1, with 13 bases identical to TRBD2. The V gene's germline CDR1 is ENHRY and CDR2 SYGVKD. The CDR3 is made up of 18 amino acids. V shed 5 bases, J shed 0 bases, and the junction held 7 bases outside the gene matches. CDR3 DNA sequence: TGTGCCATCAGTTTAGGACTAGCGGGGGTGAGCTCCTACAATGAGCAGTTCTTC. Residues: CAISLGLAGVSSYNEQFF.

This chain links TRBV11-2 with TRBJ2-7; D remains unclear. The CDR3 runs to 15 residues. CDR1 is SGHAT, CDR2 FQNNGV, per germline. V dropped 1 base and J dropped 2 bases, with 12 bases sitting between them. CDR3 nucleotides: TGTGCCAGCAGCTTAGTAATGGAACAGACCTACGAGCAGTACTTC. Amino acid sequence: CASSLVMEQTYEQYF.

This clone occurred a few times. For the CDR3, the DNA is TGTGCCAGTAGTATAACGGGGGACACTGAAGCTTTCTTT. Its protein is CASSITGDTEAFF. V usage is TRBV19 and J usage is TRBJ1-1; tentative D call: TRBD1 (5 bases). The germline gives CDR1 LNHDA, CDR2 SQIVND (reference sequence). Trimming took 2 bases from V and 3 from J, leaving 7 bases between them. This CDR3 is built from 13 residues. The variable domain in full, with the rest retrieved from reference TRBV19 and TRBJ1-1, is DGGITQSPKYLFRKEGQNVTLSCEQNLNHDAMYWYRQDPGQGLRLIYYSQIVNDFQKGDIAEGYSVSREKKESFPLTVTSAQKNPTAFYLCASSITGDTEAFFGQGTRLTVV.